Below are 20 T cell receptor beta chains sequenced from a single sample in a study of CD8+ T cells in alopecia areata (dated by TCRdb to 2016 to 2018). The receptor library was made with the immunoSEQ multiplex PCR assay. RNA was extracted from all samples and reverse transcribed into cDNA, which served as template for TCR sequencing. Here the immuneACCESS table is served through TCRdb, limited to in-frame sequences with V and J called. Missing clones are a known gap in these copies; in checked studies unresolved V genes cover under half, and the rest lacks a known reason. A total of about 4,600 clones appear in this sample, 50% to 70% of them only once. Together, the top ten hold more than 9.5% of the sample. The sample's time point label, in plain terms: around 4 weeks on oral tofacitinib. Per the publication, the treatment or condition label means: oral pan-JAK inhibitor, 5-10 mg twice daily. Lesional scalp punch biopsies and peripheral blood were obtained from alopecia areata patients.

The input for sequencing was skin, taken at week 4, from a patient treated with tofacitinib. The source is a human donor with alopecia areata.

This sequence joins TRBV7-2 and TRBJ2-3; D may match TRBD1 or TRBD2 (5 bases each). Trimming pared 5 bases from V and 3 bases from J, leaving 15 bases between. Germline V gene data show CDR1 as SGHTA and CDR2 as FQGNSA. This CDR3 comprises 15 residues. CDR3 sequence (DNA): TGTGCCAGCAGCCCACGGGACCGGGAAACAGATACGCAGTATTTT. Protein product: CASSPRDRETDTQYF.

The table lists this clone with a few counts. The CDR3 spells CASSIAGYGSGANVLTF. CDR3 DNA: TGTGCCAGTAGTATAGCGGGGTATGGCTCTGGGGCCAACGTCCTGACTTTC. The chain recombines TRBV19 with TRBJ2-6, with a weak D call TRBD2 (5 bases). Germline V gene data show CDR1 as LNHDA and CDR2 as SQIVND (reference sequence). V lost 1 base and J lost 0, with 10 bases in between. The length of the CDR3 is 17 residues.

The rearrangement joins TRBV6-6 to TRBJ2-7; possibly TRBD2 for D (5 bases). This CDR3 is built from 14 residues. V was clipped by 2 bases and J by 2 bases, with 10 bases between them. Germline lookup yields CDR1 MNHNY and CDR2 SVGAGI (reference sequence). This CDR3 is CASSYERPPYEQYF. For the CDR3, the DNA is TGTGCCAGCAGTTACGAGCGGCCGCCCTACGAGCAGTACTTC.

This chain joins TRBV7-8 and TRBJ2-7; 7 nucleotides align to TRBD2. This CDR3 spans 15 amino acids. Per the germline V gene, CDR1 is SGHVS and CDR2 is FQNEAQ. J gave up 4 bases and V 6 bases, and 12 bases lay outside the gene matches. CDR3 nucleotide sequence: TGTGCCAGCAGTCCCTCTCGCGGGAGAGGGTACGAGCAGTACTTC. Amino acids: CASSPSRGRGYEQYF.

V is TRBV7-8 and J is TRBJ2-4; D may match TRBD1 or TRBD2 (5 bases each). V lost 5 bases and J lost 7, with 18 bases in between. The CDR3 contains 15 residues. Germline V lookup: CDR1 SGHVS, CDR2 FQNEAQ. DNA for the CDR3: TGTGCCAGCAGCGATCCGGGACGGTCGTGGAACATTCAGTACTTC. Translating it yields CASSDPGRSWNIQYF.

This clone has more than one count but fewer than ten. The rearrangement uses TRBV7-8 and TRBJ2-3; D is unclear. The CDR3 contains 11 residues. Germline lookup yields CDR1 SGHVS and CDR2 FQNEAQ. V lost 0 bases to trimming and J lost 5 bases, with 0 bases between them. The CDR3 nucleotides read TGTGCCAGCAGCTTAGCAGATACGCAGTATTTT. Protein product: CASSLADTQYF.

The rearrangement joins TRBV30 to TRBJ2-1; TRBD2 matches 7 bases. Trimming at V came to 5 bases and at J to 1 base, leaving 2 bases not matched to a gene. Germline-derived CDR1 and CDR2 are GTSNPN and SVGIG (reference sequence). This CDR3 is built from 13 residues. CDR3 nucleotide sequence: TGTGCCTGGGAAGCGGGATCCTACAATGAGCAGTTCTTC. This codes for CAWEAGSYNEQFF.

This clone was seen a handful of times. This chain connects TRBV5-6 to TRBJ1-2; D might be TRBD1 (5 bases). The CDR3 runs to 12 residues. With 0 bases removed from V and 6 bases from J, the gap between germline ends came to 6 bases. Germline loops: CDR1 SGHDT, CDR2 YYEEEE. CDR3 in DNA: TGTGCCAGCAGCTTGGGAGGGGATGGCTACACCTTC. The encoded protein is CASSLGGDGYTF.

J is TRBJ1-2 and V is TRBV18; D gene ambiguous. Germline CDR1 KGHSH, CDR2 LQKENI. The CDR3 runs 16 residues. Trimming removed 0 bases at V and 8 bases at J, with 19 bases between. The CDR3 sequence: CASSPPVLSQKLGYTF. In DNA, the CDR3 is TGTGCCAGCTCACCACCGGTTTTGTCACAGAAGTTAGGCTACACCTTC.

The gene calls are TRBV6-4 and TRBJ2-1; D is undetermined. The CDR3 is 14 amino acids. Germline V gene sequence: CDR1 MRHNA, CDR2 SNTAGT. Trimming took 7 bases from V and 0 from J, leaving 10 bases between them. This CDR3 reads CASTLKNSYNEQFF. The CDR3 bases are TGTGCCAGCACGTTAAAGAACTCCTACAATGAGCAGTTCTTC.

This chain links TRBV5-1 with TRBJ2-5; 7 bases are shared with TRBD1. CDR1 is SGHRS and CDR2 is YFSETQ in the germline V gene. J lost 2 bases, V lost 7 bases, and 5 bases had no gene match. The CDR3 length is 13 residues. In DNA form, the CDR3 reads TGCGCCAGCGGAAAGGGGGCACAAGAGACCCAGTACTTC. Its protein is CASGKGAQETQYF. Full variable domain (rest looked up from reference TRBV5-1 and TRBJ2-5): KAGVTQTPRYLIKTRGQQVTLSCSPISGHRSVSWYQQTPGQGLQFLFEYFSETQRNKGNFPGRFSGRQFSNSRSEMNVSTLELGDSALYLCASGKGAQETQYFGPGTRLLVL.

This clone was seen a handful of times. This chain links TRBV5-6 with TRBJ1-2, with unresolved D. V was cut by 2 bases and J by 1 base, with 15 bases left in between. Per germline, CDR1 SGHDT and CDR2 YYEEEE. The CDR3 runs to 16 residues. CDR3 protein: CASSFSSAVLNYGYTF. In DNA form, the CDR3 reads TGTGCCAGCAGCTTTTCAAGTGCAGTACTTAACTATGGCTACACCTTC.

This clone was seen only a few times. The chain couples TRBV7-6 to TRBJ2-5; D uncertain. From germline, CDR1 is SGHVS and CDR2 FNYEAQ. The V gene lost 2 bases and the J gene lost 0 bases, with 4 bases spanning the gap. The CDR3 extends over 13 amino acids. The CDR3 sequence: CASSLQDQETQYF. The CDR3, as DNA: TGTGCCAGCAGCTTACAGGACCAAGAGACCCAGTACTTC.

The V gene is TRBV5-6, the J gene TRBJ2-1; D could derive from TRBD1 or TRBD2 (5 bases each). Germline CDR1 is SGHDT and CDR2 is YYEEEE. The CDR3 runs 12 residues. Trimming took 0 bases from V and 13 from J, leaving 11 bases between them. The CDR3 DNA reads TGTGCCAGCAGCTTGGCGACAGCGGCTCAGTTCTTC. Protein product: CASSLATAAQFF.

The V gene is TRBV28, the J gene TRBJ1-4; D gene ambiguous. CDR1 is MDHEN and CDR2 is SYDVKM in the germline V gene. This CDR3 spans 13 amino acids. The V and J ends lost 7 bases and 8 bases respectively, with 14 bases between them. CDR3 nucleotide sequence: TGTGCCAGCACCCCGTCCTTCGGGGAAAAACTGTTTTTT. The encoded protein is CASTPSFGEKLFF.

The chain has TRBV27 and TRBJ2-1, with 9 bases matching TRBD1. This CDR3 is 15 amino acids long. In germline, CDR1 is MNHEY, CDR2 SMNVEV (reference sequence). V shed 6 bases and J 9 bases; nucleotides not matched to a gene: 12. DNA of the CDR3: TGTGCCAGCAGGTCCCTCGGACAGGGGATTGGTGAGCAGTTCTTC. Protein sequence: CASRSLGQGIGEQFF.

The chain links TRBV6-6 to TRBJ2-7; D is unclear. Per the germline V gene, CDR1 is MNHNY and CDR2 is SVGAGI (reference sequence). Trimming left V 7 bases short and J 2 bases short, with 12 bases between. The length of the CDR3 is 13 residues. For the CDR3, the DNA is TGTGCCAGCACCGCAGGCGTGACCTACGAGCAGTACTTC. Encoded protein: CASTAGVTYEQYF.

This sequence joins TRBV19 and TRBJ2-1, with TRBD2 matching over 8 bases. CDR1 is LNHDA and CDR2 is SQIVND in the germline V gene (reference sequence). Trimming took 1 base from V and 0 from J; bases not matched to a gene: 11. The CDR3 loop spans 19 amino acids. CDR3 sequence reads: CASSIVGHRSGSSYNEQFF. CDR3 nucleotide sequence: TGTGCCAGTAGTATAGTCGGACATCGAAGCGGGAGCTCCTACAATGAGCAGTTCTTC.

Only a few counts were recorded for this clone. V gene TRBV11-2 combines with J gene TRBJ2-1; TRBD2 matches 9 bases. CDR1 SGHAT and CDR2 FQNNGV come from the germline V gene. CDR3 size: 16 residues. The V and J ends lost 1 base and 8 bases, in that order; junction bases with no gene match: 9. CDR3 DNA: TGTGCCAGCAGCTTAGGGCTAGCGGGATTGCGGGATGAGCAGTTCTTC. The encoded protein is CASSLGLAGLRDEQFF.

This clone was picked up a small number of times. V gene TRBV30 combines with J gene TRBJ2-7; D not certain. V lost 3 bases and J lost 2, with 5 bases in between. Per the germline V gene, CDR1 is GTSNPN and CDR2 is SVGIG (reference sequence). CDR3 size: 11 residues. CDR3 DNA: TGTGCCTGGAGCTCCACCTACGAGCAGTACTTC. This translates into CAWSSTYEQYF.